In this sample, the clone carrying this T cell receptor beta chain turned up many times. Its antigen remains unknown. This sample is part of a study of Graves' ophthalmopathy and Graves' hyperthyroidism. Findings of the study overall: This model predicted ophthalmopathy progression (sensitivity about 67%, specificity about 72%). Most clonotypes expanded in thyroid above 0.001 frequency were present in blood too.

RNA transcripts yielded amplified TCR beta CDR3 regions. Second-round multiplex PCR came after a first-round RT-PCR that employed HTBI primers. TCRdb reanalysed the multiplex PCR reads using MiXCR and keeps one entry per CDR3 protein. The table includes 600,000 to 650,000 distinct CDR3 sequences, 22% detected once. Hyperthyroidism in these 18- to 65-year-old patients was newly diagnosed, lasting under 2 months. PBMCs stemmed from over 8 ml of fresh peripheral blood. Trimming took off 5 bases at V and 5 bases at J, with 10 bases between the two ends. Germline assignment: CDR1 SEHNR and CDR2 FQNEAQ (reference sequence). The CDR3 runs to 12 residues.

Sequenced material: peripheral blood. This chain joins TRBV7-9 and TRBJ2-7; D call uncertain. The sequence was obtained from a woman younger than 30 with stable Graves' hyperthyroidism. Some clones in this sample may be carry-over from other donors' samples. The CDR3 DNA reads TGTGCCAGCAGCCCCGGACGGAACGAGCAGTACTTC. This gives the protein CASSPGRNEQYF.